The sequence of this T cell receptor (beta chain) was determined in a study of shared clonotypes between healthy human individuals. V lost 4 bases, J lost 0 bases, and 13 bases stayed unmatched. CDR1 is SGHRS, CDR2 YFSETQ, per germline. The CDR3 consists of 18 residues. This table comes from immunoSEQ multiplex PCR, and its TCRdb copy is limited to in-frame clones, with some not included. The repertoire consists of 650,000 to 750,000 clones, with more than 70% occurring once and the leading ten covering under 2%. Source material: memory CD4+ T cells sorted from blood. Subset denoted: CD45RA-negative fraction. The source is a woman in her thirties in good health. V usage is TRBV5-1 and J usage is TRBJ2-7, with 10 bases fitting TRBD2. As DNA, the CDR3 is TGCGCCAGCAGCGGGGGACTAGCGCCCCTAAGCAACTCCTACGAGCAGTACTTC. Encoded protein: CASSGGLAPLSNSYEQYF.